This TCR beta chain was recovered during a study of blood T cell repertoires in COVID-19. Study-level background: The United States, Italy and Spain provided the acute and convalescent COVID-19 samples. PBMCs, B-cell-depleted T cells, or T cells were the source of the cDNA or gDNA that made up the material.

In the authors' methods: Reference gene primer amplification yielded estimated nucleated cell counts. Produced via immunoSEQ multiplex PCR; TCRdb's table is partial and in-frame only. V and J calls and clone size follow that table, whereas D and trimming were derived from the DNA. The sample includes some 70,000 clones, about 90% seen only once; the top ten take 2% to 2.5%. Germline V gene data show CDR1 as SGHAT and CDR2 as FQNNGV. Trimming removed 6 bases from V and 2 bases from J, with 16 bases in between. The CDR3 spans 15 residues. The source is a human donor in a cohort sampled during active COVID-19. Sequencing was performed on peripheral blood. The V call is TRBV11-2, the J call TRBJ2-5, with D possibly TRBD2 on 6 matching bases. CDR3 nucleotides: TGTGCCAGCAGACCACCTGGGAGGTTACAAGAGACCCAGTACTTC. The encoded protein is CASRPPGRLQETQYF.